This T cell receptor (beta chain) was identified during a study of blood T cell repertoires in COVID-19. Study information: In each case, the material was cDNA or gDNA derived from T cells, B-cell-depleted T cells, or PBMCs.

Authors' methods: Using reference gene primer amplification, nucleated cell counts were estimated. The protocol was immunoSEQ multiplex PCR, while the TCRdb copy is restricted to in-frame clones and leaves out a portion. That table supplies the V and J calls and clone size; D and trimming were determined from the DNA. Among around 390,000 clones, approximately 90% were seen once, and the ten largest hold approximately 10%. Those enrolled, adults aged roughly 18 to 100 years, came from about two dozen US areas. Grouping used clinical history reported by participants in a survey and questionnaire. The receptor was derived from a woman aged 45-65 years who had recovered from COVID-19. Source material: PBMCs or T cells enriched from blood (not recorded which).

The DNA for the CDR3 is TGTGCCAGCGGCCGGGACAGACCCTACGAGCAGTACTTC. It encodes CASGRDRPYEQYF. The chain is built from TRBV25-1 and TRBJ2-7; the match to TRBD1 covers 7 bases. The CDR3 runs to 13 residues. The germline V gene encodes CDR1 MGHDK and CDR2 SYGVNS. After removal of 8 bases from V and 2 bases from J, the junction contained 6 bases not matched to a gene.